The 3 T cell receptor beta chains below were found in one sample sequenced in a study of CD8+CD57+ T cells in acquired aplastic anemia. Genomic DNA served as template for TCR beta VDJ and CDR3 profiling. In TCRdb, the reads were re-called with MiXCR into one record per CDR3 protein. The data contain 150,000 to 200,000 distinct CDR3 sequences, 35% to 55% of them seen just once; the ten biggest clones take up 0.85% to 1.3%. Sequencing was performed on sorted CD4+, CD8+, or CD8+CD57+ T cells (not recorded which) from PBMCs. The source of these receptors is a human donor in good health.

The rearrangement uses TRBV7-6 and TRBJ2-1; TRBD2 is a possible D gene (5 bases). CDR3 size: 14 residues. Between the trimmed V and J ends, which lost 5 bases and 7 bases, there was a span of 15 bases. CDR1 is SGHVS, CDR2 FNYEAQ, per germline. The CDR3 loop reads CASSPRYSVNEQFF. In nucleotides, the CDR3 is TGTGCCAGCAGCCCCCGATATAGCGTAAATGAGCAGTTCTTC.

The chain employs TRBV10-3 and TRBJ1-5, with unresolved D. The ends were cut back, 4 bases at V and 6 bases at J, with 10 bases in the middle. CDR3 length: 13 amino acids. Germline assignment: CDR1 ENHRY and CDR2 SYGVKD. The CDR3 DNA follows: TGTGCCATCAGTGGGACCGCAGCTCAGCCCCAGCATTTT. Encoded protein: CAISGTAAQPQHF.

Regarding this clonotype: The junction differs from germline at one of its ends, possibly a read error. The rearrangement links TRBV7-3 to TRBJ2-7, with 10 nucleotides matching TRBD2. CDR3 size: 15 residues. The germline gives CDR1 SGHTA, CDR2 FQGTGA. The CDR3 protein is CACSSASGGAYEQYF. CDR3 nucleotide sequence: TGTGCCTGCAGCTCAGCAAGCGGGGGGGCCTACGAGCAGTACTTC.